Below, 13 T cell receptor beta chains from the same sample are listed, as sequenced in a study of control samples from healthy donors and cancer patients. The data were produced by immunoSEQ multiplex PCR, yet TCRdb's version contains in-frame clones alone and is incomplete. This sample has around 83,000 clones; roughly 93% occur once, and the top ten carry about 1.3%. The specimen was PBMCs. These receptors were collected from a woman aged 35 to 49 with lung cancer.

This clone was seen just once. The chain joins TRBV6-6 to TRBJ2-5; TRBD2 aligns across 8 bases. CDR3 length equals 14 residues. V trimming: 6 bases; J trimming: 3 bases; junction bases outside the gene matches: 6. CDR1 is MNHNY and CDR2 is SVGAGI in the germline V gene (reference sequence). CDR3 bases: TGTGCCAGCAGACAGACTAGCGCGAAAGAGACCCAGTACTTC. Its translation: CASRQTSAKETQYF.

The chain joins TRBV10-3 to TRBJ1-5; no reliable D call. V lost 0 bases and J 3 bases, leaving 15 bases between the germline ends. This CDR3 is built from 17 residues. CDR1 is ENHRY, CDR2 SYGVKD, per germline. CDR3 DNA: TGTGCCATCAGTGAGTCTCGCTCGGGTCAGCTCAATCAGCCCCAGCATTTT. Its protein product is CAISESRSGQLNQPQHF.

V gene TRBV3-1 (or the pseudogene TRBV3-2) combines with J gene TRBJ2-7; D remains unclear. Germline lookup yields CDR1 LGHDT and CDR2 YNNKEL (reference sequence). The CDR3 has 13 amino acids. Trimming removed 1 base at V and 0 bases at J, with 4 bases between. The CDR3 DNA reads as TGTGCCAGCAGCCAAGTCCCCTCCTACGAGCAGTACTTC. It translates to CASSQVPSYEQYF.

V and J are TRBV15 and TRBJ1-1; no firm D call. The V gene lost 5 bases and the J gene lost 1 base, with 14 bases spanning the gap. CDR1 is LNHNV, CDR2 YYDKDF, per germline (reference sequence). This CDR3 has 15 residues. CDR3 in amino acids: CATSRIDSTNTEAFF. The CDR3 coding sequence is TGTGCCACCAGCCGAATCGACTCAACGAACACTGAAGCTTTCTTT.

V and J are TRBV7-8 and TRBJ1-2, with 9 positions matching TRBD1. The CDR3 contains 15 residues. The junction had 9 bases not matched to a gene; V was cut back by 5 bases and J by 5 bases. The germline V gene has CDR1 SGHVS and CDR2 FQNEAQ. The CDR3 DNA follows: TGTGCCAGCAGCACCAGGGACAGGGACCGTTATGGCTACACCTTC. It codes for CASSTRDRDRYGYTF.

CDR3: CAWSVAGGGQPQHF. The CDR3 DNA reads as TGTGCCTGGAGTGTGGCAGGGGGGGGGCAGCCCCAGCATTTT. The chain links TRBV30 to TRBJ1-5, with 7 bases fitting TRBD1. J lost 7 bases, V lost 0 bases, and 6 bases had no gene match. CDR1 is GTSNPN and CDR2 is SVGIG in the germline V gene (reference sequence). This CDR3 spans 14 amino acids.

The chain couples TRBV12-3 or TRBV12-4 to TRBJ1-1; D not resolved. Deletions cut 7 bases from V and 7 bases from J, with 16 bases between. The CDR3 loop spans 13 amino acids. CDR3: CASTPPSFNEAFF. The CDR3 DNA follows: TGTGCCAGCACCCCACCCTCGTTTAATGAAGCTTTCTTT.

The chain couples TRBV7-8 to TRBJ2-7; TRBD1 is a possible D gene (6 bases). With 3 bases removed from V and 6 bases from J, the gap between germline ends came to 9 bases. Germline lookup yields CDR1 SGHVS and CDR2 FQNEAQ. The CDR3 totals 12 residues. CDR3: CASSFDRTEQYF. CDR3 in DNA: TGTGCCAGCAGCTTTGACAGGACCGAGCAGTACTTC.

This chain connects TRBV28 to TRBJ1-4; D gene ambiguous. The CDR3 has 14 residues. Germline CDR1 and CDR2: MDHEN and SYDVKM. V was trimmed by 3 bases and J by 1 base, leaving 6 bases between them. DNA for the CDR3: TGTGCCAGCAGTTTCAAGGAAACTAATGAAAAACTGTTTTTT. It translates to CASSFKETNEKLFF.

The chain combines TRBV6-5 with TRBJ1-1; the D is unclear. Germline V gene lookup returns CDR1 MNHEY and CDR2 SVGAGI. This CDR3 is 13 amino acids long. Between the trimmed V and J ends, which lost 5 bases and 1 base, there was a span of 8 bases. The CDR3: CASSPPGNTEAFF. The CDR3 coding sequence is TGTGCCAGCAGTCCCCCGGGGAACACTGAAGCTTTCTTT.

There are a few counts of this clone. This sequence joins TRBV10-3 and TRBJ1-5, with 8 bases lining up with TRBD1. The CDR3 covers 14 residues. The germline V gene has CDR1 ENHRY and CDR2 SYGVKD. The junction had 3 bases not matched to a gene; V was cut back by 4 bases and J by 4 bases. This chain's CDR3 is CAISAGQANQPQHF. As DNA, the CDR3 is TGTGCCATCAGTGCGGGACAGGCGAATCAGCCCCAGCATTTT.

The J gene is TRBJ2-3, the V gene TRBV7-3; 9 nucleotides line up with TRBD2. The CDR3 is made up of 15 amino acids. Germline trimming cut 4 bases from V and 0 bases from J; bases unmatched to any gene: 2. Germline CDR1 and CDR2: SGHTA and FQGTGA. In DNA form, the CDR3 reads TGTGCCAGCAGCTGGGGACTAGCTAGCACAGATACGCAGTATTTT. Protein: CASSWGLASTDTQYF.

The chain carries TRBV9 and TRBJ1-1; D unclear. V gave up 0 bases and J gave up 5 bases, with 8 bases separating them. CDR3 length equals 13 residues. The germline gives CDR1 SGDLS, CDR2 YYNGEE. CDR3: CASSVVPGTEAFF. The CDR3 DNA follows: TGTGCCAGCAGCGTAGTGCCGGGTACTGAAGCTTTCTTT.